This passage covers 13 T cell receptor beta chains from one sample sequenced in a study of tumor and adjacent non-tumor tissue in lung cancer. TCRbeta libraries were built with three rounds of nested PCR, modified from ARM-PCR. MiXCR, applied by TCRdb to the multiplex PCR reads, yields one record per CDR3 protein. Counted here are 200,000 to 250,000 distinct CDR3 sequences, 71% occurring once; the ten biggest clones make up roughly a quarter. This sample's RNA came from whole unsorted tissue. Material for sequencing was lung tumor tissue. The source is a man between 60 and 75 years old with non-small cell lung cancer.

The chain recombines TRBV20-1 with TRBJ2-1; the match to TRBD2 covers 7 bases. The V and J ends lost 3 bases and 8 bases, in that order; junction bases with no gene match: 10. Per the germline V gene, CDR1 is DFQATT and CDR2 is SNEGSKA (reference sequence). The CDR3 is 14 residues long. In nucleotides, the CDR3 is TGCAGTGCTAGCGTGGGGGGGAGCTGGGATGAGCAGTTCTTC. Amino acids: CSASVGGSWDEQFF.

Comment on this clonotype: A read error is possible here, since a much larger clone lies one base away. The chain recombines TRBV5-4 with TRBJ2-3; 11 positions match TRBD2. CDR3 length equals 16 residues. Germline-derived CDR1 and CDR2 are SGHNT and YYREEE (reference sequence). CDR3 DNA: TGTGCCAGCAGCTCGGGACTAGCGGTCGTCACAGATACGAAGTATTTT. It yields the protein CASSSGLAVVTDTKYF. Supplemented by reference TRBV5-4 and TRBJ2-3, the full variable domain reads ETGVTQSPTHLIKTRGQQVTLRCSSQSGHNTVSWYQQALGQGPQFIFQYYREEENGRGNFPPRFSGLQFPNYSSELNVNALELDDSALYLCASSSGLAVVTDTKYFGPGTRLTVL.

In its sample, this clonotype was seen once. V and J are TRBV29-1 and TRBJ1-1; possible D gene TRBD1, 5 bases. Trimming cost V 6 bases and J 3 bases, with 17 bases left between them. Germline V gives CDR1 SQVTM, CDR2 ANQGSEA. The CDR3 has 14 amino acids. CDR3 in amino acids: CSVDQGSGYTEAFF. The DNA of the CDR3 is TGCAGCGTGGATCAGGGAAGCGGTTACACTGAAGCTTTCTTT.

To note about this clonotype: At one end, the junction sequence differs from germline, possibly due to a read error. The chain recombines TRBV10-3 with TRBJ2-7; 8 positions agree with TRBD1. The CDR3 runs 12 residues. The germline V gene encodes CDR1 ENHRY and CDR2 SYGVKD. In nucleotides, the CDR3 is TGTGCCATCATTGAATCGGGACAGGAGCAGTACTTT. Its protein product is CAIIESGQEQYF.

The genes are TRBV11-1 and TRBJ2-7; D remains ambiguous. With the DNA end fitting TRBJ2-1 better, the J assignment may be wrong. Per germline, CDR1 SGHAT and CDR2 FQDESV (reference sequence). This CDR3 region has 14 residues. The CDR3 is CASRDTQAFYEQFF. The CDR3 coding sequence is TGTGCCAGTAGAGATACCCAGGCTTTCTACGAGCAGTTCTTC.

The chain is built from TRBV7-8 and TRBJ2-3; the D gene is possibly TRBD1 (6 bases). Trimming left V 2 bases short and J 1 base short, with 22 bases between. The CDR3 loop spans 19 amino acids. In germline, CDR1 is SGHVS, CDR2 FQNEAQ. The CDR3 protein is CASSLSVWGLATRTDTQYF. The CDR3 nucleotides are TGTGCCAGCAGCTTAAGTGTCTGGGGGCTAGCTACCCGCACAGATACGCAGTATTTT.

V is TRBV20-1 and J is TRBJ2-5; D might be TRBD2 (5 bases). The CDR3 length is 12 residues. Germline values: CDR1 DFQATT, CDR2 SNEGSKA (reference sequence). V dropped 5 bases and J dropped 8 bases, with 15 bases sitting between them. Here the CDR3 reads CSAHRGIATQYF. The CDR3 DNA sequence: TGCAGTGCTCACAGAGGGATAGCAACCCAGTACTTC.

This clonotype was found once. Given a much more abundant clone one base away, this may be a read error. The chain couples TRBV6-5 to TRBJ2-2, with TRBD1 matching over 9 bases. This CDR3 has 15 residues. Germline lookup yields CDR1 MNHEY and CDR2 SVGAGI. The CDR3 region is CASSRDRVNTGELLF. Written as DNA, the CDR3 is TGTGCCAGCAGCCGGGACAGGGTTAACACCGGGGAGCTGTTATTT.

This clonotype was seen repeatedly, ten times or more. The CDR3 nucleotides read TGTGCCAGCAGCCACACCGGGACAGGTCGAGCAACTAATGAAAAACTGTTTTTT. This translates into CASSHTGTGRATNEKLFF. The chain couples TRBV4-2 to TRBJ1-4; 8 nucleotides align to TRBD1. Germline lookup yields CDR1 LGHNA and CDR2 YNFKEQ. The CDR3 is 18 amino acids. The junction had 9 bases not matched to a gene; V was cut back by 3 bases and J by 0 bases.

Here the CDR3 reads CASSSQGGRLEQYF. Here the CDR3 DNA reads TGTGCCAGCAGCTCACAGGGAGGAAGGCTCGAGCAGTACTTC. The chain uses TRBV5-4 and TRBJ2-7; TRBD1 or TRBD2 may be the D gene (6 bases each). Looked up from germline, CDR1 is SGHNT and CDR2 is YYREEE (reference sequence). The CDR3 has 14 residues. V dropped 3 bases and J dropped 6 bases, with 16 bases sitting between them.

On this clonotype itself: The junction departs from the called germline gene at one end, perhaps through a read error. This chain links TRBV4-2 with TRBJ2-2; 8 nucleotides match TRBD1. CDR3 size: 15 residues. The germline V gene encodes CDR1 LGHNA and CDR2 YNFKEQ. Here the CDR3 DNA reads TGTGCCAGCCGCCAAGAGACAGGGGACACCAGGGAGCTGTTTTTT. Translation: CASRQETGDTRELFF.

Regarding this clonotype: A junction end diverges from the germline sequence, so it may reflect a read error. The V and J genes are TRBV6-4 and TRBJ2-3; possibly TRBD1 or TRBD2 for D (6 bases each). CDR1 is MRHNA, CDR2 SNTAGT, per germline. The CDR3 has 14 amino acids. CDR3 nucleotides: TGTGCGAGCAGTGACAAGGGGGGCAAAGATACGCAGTATTTT. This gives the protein CASSDKGGKDTQYF.

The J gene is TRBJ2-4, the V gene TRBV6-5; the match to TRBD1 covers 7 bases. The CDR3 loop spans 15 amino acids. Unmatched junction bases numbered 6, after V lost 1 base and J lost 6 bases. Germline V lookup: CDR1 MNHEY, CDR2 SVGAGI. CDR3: CASSYLQGKGNIQYF. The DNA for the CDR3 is TGTGCCAGCAGTTACTTACAGGGGAAGGGAAACATTCAGTACTTC.